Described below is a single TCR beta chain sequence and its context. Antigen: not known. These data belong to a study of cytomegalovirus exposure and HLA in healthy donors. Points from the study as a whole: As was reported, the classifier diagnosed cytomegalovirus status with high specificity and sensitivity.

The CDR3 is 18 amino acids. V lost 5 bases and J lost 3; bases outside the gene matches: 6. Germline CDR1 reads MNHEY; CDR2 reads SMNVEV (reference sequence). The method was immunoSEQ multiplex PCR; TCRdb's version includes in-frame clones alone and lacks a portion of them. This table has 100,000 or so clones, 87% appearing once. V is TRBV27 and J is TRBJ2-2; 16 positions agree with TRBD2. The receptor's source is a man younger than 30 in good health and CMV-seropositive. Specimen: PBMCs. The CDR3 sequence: CASSPAGLAGGYTGELFF. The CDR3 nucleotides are TGTGCCAGCAGTCCGGCGGGACTAGCGGGGGGGTACACCGGGGAGCTGTTTTTT.